A selection of T cell receptor beta chains follows, all from one sample in a study of T cell repertoires in cytomegalovirus infection. Their recognized antigens are unknown. A single record per CDR3 protein comes from TCRdb applying MiXCR to the reads. This sample has approximately 120,000 distinct CDR3 sequences; roughly 32% occur once, and the top ten carry 58%. The input for sequencing was CD8+ T cells from cultured PBMCs, taken from culture after CMV antigen stimulation. The origin of the receptors is a human donor in good health (CMV status not recorded). Some clones in this sample may be carry-over from other donors' samples. The conserved cysteine and the conserved F or W are not part of the CDR3 here.

CDR3	V
ASSLAYGTGRQETQY	TRBV7-2
ASSFGTFSSLGETQY	TRBV7-9
ASTIQPGTDNPLSTDTQY	TRBV28
SAPPASRAIDYEQY	TRBV20-1
ASSFWQGGGYGYT	TRBV27
ASSSLVDSYEQY	TRBV7-9
ASSVTEGGYT	TRBV9
ASSSGQGGYPEAF	TRBV7-6
ASSIDRDGFYEQY	TRBV19
AISLLNYGYT	TRBV10-3
ASSQEADRGLEQY	TRBV4-1
ASSQITGGTGLYGYT	TRBV28
SARDFSGGAWYNEQF	TRBV20-1
ASSTRPHLTAGNTIY	TRBV7-8
ASSLGSGIPEAF	TRBV28
ASSHPGDEQY	TRBV27
ASSLWGRGNYGYT	TRBV28
ASSYGRGGNQPQH	TRBV6-6
ASSLTQGTYEQY	TRBV12-3/TRBV12-4
ASSRDRGLDTEAF	TRBV5-6
ASTPGGRVYGYT	TRBV12-3/TRBV12-4
ASSPSGMEFRELF	TRBV4-3
AISEDVGTYEQY	TRBV10-3
ASSWSLSGNTIY	TRBV12-3/TRBV12-4
ASSFVGGEAF	TRBV7-2
ASSMTVNTEAF	TRBV7-2
ASSLEVGTYEQY	TRBV7-9
ASSGGQGARSVNTEAF	TRBV7-3
ASSQDQMNTEAF	TRBV4-1
ASSVRYSGAKNIQY	TRBV27
ASSLLANTGELF	TRBV27
SARDRLAGESGELF	TRBV20-1
ASSLEAGLGSDGGYT	TRBV7-6
SARVGGSYGYT	TRBV20-1
ASSQDLVDTEAF	TRBV4-3
ASSLGGNTDTQY	TRBV7-6
ASSQQGGGYNEQF	TRBV6-8
ASSLRSGTGGYNEQF	TRBV7-6
SASQGSHEQF	TRBV20-1
ASASLTGVPYNEQF	TRBV12-5
ASSLGAATNTGELF	TRBV12-3/TRBV12-4
ASTLSGPSEQY	TRBV12-3/TRBV12-4
ASSPAEGTTHEQY	TRBV7-9
ASTTGHPSYNSPLH	TRBV19
ASSLVAGQI	TRBV7-6
ASSTAGWPYNEQF	TRBV19
ASSLGTGNNYGYT	TRBV4-1
TSSINPAEILETQY	TRBV7-2
ASSLSASYEQY	TRBV7-3
ASSLENTEAF	TRBV7-6
ATKGQENSYEQY	TRBV10-3
ASSTRTGGTYEQY	TRBV7-6
ASSSALEDGYT	TRBV28
ASSLGGRGNEPQH	TRBV7-6
ASRTRGLGGNTIY	TRBV6-5
ASSYHEDTGTDTQY	TRBV7-8
ASSAALTSGENTGELF	TRBV6-2/TRBV6-3
ASRPSGGLDTQY	TRBV5-4
ASSQDASTDTQY	TRBV3-1